The 22 T cell receptor beta chains below all came from one sample that was sequenced in a study of cytomegalovirus exposure and HLA in healthy donors listed by TCRdb under 2017. Library method: the immunoSEQ multiplex PCR assay. For the multiplex PCR, a mixture combining 60 forward primers for TCR Vbeta segments and 13 reverse primers for TCR Jbeta segments was used. Not all clones reach the TCRdb copy of this immuneACCESS table, which keeps in-frame sequences only. Checked studies attribute under half of the gap to unresolved V genes and leave the rest unexplained. This sample lists about 50,000 clones; around three quarters were detected once. The top ten hold around 8.1% of the sample. Sequencing used PBMCs. These receptors originate from a man between 25 and 39 years old in good health and CMV-seropositive.

This clone was detected a few times. Its ends do not fully match the called genes, so a read error is possible. The chain has TRBV7-9 and TRBJ2-2; no reliable D call. The CDR3 runs 12 residues. Germline assignment: CDR1 SEHNR and CDR2 FQNEAQ (reference sequence). This chain's CDR3 is CSSSSDTGELFF. CDR3 nucleotide sequence: TGTTCCAGCAGCTCGGACACCGGGGAGCTGTTTTTT.

The chain has TRBV28 and TRBJ2-3; D not certain. The CDR3 covers 15 residues. V lost 3 bases and J 0 bases, leaving 10 bases between the germline ends. CDR1 is MDHEN and CDR2 is SYDVKM in the germline V gene. CDR3 DNA sequence: TGTGCCAGCAGTTTTTCAGACTCCAGCACAGATACGCAGTATTTT. Translating gives CASSFSDSSTDTQYF. Full variable domain (missing parts from reference TRBV28 and TRBJ2-3): DVKVTQSSRYLVKRTGEKVFLECVQDMDHENMFWYRQDPGLGLRLIYFSYDVKMKEKGDIPEGYSVSREKKERFSLILESASTNQTSMYLCASSFSDSSTDTQYFGPGTRLTVL.

V usage is TRBV29-1 and J usage is TRBJ2-5; D remains unclear. The germline CDR1 and CDR2 sequences are SQVTM and ANQGSEA. This CDR3 region has 13 residues. Trimming left V 5 bases short and J 5 bases short, with 15 bases between. The CDR3 spells CSVCRPSSETQYF. CDR3 DNA: TGCAGCGTTTGCAGGCCAAGTTCTGAGACCCAGTACTTC.

The chain recombines TRBV7-3 with TRBJ1-1; D is uncertain. Trimming took off 5 bases at V and 4 bases at J, with 8 bases between the two ends. This CDR3 is built from 12 residues. Germline V gene data show CDR1 as SGHTA and CDR2 as FQGTGA. The CDR3 loop reads CASSHPGTEAFF. The CDR3 DNA reads as TGTGCCAGCAGCCACCCCGGCACTGAAGCTTTCTTT.

The rearrangement links TRBV10-1 to TRBJ2-3, with D possibly TRBD1 on 5 matching bases. V gave up 4 bases and J gave up 8 bases, with 10 bases separating them. Germline assignment: CDR1 WNHNN and CDR2 SYGVQD (reference sequence). This CDR3 is 12 amino acids long. As DNA, the CDR3 is TGCGCCAGCAGTGTTCAGGGAAGTACGCAGTATTTT. It is translated as CASSVQGSTQYF.

V gene TRBV4-2 combines with J gene TRBJ1-4, with TRBD1 matching over 7 bases. After removal of 3 bases from V and 2 bases from J, the junction contained 6 bases not matched to a gene. Looked up from germline, CDR1 is LGHNA and CDR2 is YNFKEQ. The CDR3 contains 16 residues. In nucleotides, the CDR3 is TGTGCCAGCAGCCATGAACCGACAGGGACTAATGAAAAACTGTTTTTT. Encoded protein: CASSHEPTGTNEKLFF.

J is TRBJ2-2 and V is TRBV7-8; the D is unclear. This CDR3 comprises 15 residues. Trimming stripped 0 bases from V and 4 bases from J, with 9 bases between. CDR1 and CDR2 from the germline V gene are SGHVS and FQNEAQ. The CDR3 sequence is CASSLASAGTGELFF. In nucleotides, the CDR3 is TGTGCCAGCAGCTTAGCCTCCGCAGGCACCGGGGAGCTGTTTTTT.

This clone was seen a few times. This chain uses TRBV11-2 with TRBJ2-1; TRBD1 might be the D (6 bases). The V and J ends lost 1 base and 12 bases respectively, with 19 bases between them. This CDR3 is 15 amino acids long. CDR1 and CDR2 from the germline V gene are SGHAT and FQNNGV. CDR3 sequence reads: CASSLGGTTAVVQFF. The CDR3 region has the DNA TGTGCCAGCAGCTTAGGGGGGACAACCGCGGTAGTGCAGTTCTTC.

The rearrangement uses TRBV27 and TRBJ2-2, with 8 bases identical to TRBD1. From germline, CDR1 is MNHEY and CDR2 SMNVEV (reference sequence). The CDR3 is 16 residues long. V trimming: 8 bases; J trimming: 4 bases; junction bases outside the gene matches: 12. DNA for the CDR3: TGTGCCAGCCGATCCGGGACAGGAAAATCCACCGGGGAGCTGTTTTTT. As protein: CASRSGTGKSTGELFF.

The chain has TRBV5-1 and TRBJ2-3; 11 nucleotides agree with TRBD1. The CDR3 runs to 16 residues. The V gene end was trimmed by 2 bases and the J gene end by 4 bases; junction bases not matched to a gene: 6. Looked up from germline, CDR1 is SGHRS and CDR2 is YFSETQ. The chain's CDR3 is CASSFGQGARADTQYF. CDR3 coding DNA: TGCGCCAGCAGCTTCGGACAGGGGGCACGGGCAGATACGCAGTATTTT.

V gene TRBV5-6 combines with J gene TRBJ2-7, with a weak D call TRBD2 (6 bases). Deletions cut 7 bases from V and 4 bases from J, with 15 bases between. From germline, CDR1 is SGHDT and CDR2 YYEEEE. CDR3 length: 13 residues. The CDR3 spells CASARDGGYEQYF. In DNA form, the CDR3 reads TGTGCCAGCGCGCGGGACGGTGGATACGAGCAGTACTTC. Supplemented by reference TRBV5-6 and TRBJ2-7, the full variable domain reads DAGVTQSPTHLIKTRGQQVTLRCSPKSGHDTVSWYQQALGQGPQFIFQYYEEEERQRGNFPDRFSGHQFPNYSSELNVNALLLGDSALYLCASARDGGYEQYFGPGTRLTVT.

The chain is built from TRBV30 and TRBJ2-7, with D possibly TRBD2 on 6 matching bases. The CDR3 sequence is 12 residues long. Trimming removed 0 bases from V and 6 bases from J, with 9 bases in between. CDR1 and CDR2 (germline): GTSNPN, SVGIG (reference sequence). CDR3 residues: CAWSVSRGEQYF. The CDR3 DNA reads TGTGCCTGGAGTGTATCGCGGGGCGAGCAGTACTTC.

The chain carries TRBV6-1 and TRBJ2-2; D remains unclear. The CDR3 length is 15 residues. Trimming took off 7 bases at V and 0 bases at J, with 12 bases between the two ends. Germline V gene sequence: CDR1 MNHNS, CDR2 SASEGT. CDR3 sequence reads: CASNYGSTNTGELFF. In nucleotides, the CDR3 is TGTGCCAGCAACTACGGCTCTACGAACACCGGGGAGCTGTTTTTT.

J is TRBJ2-1 and V is TRBV5-6; 7 bases agree with TRBD2. CDR3 length: 14 amino acids. The trim removed 2 bases at V and 5 bases at J, leaving 4 bases unmatched. Germline V gene data show CDR1 as SGHDT and CDR2 as YYEEEE. The CDR3 loop reads CASSFLAGDNEQFF. As DNA, the CDR3 is TGTGCCAGCAGCTTTCTCGCGGGGGACAATGAGCAGTTCTTC.

The genes are TRBV6-6 and TRBJ2-2; 8 nucleotides line up with TRBD2. The germline gives CDR1 MNHNY, CDR2 SVGAGI (reference sequence). Losses at the gene ends were 7 bases for V and 8 bases for J; bases not matched to a gene: 12. The CDR3 covers 15 residues. The CDR3 region is CASISHGGAPGELFF. CDR3 in DNA: TGTGCCAGCATCTCCCACGGGGGGGCCCCTGGGGAGCTGTTTTTT.

For the CDR3, the DNA is TGCAGTGCTCCAGGGGCAGCCGAGCAGTACTTC. Protein product: CSAPGAAEQYF. This chain links TRBV20-1 with TRBJ2-7, with D possibly being TRBD1 (6 bases). The CDR3 length is 11 residues. The V gene lost 5 bases and the J gene lost 6 bases, with 11 bases spanning the gap. Germline values: CDR1 DFQATT, CDR2 SNEGSKA (reference sequence).

This clone was seen a handful of times. The chain recombines TRBV15 with TRBJ2-7; D call uncertain. The V end lost 5 bases, the J end lost 3 bases, and 11 bases lay between the germline ends. The germline CDR1 and CDR2 sequences are LNHNV and YYDKDF (reference sequence). This CDR3 region has 13 residues. The CDR3 sequence is CATSVRYNYEQYF. CDR3 nucleotides: TGTGCCACCAGCGTACGGTATAACTACGAGCAGTACTTC.

The genes are TRBV6-5 and TRBJ1-3, with 7 bases identical to TRBD1. Germline CDR1 and CDR2: MNHEY and SVGAGI. With V trimmed by 0 bases and J by 4 bases, 0 bases remained unmatched. The CDR3 has 14 residues. CDR3 residues: CASSYSGQGNTIYF. In DNA form, the CDR3 reads TGTGCCAGCAGTTACTCGGGACAGGGAAACACCATATATTTT.

The chain combines TRBV4-1 with TRBJ1-2; TRBD1 agrees at 8 bases. Germline V gene lookup returns CDR1 MGHRA and CDR2 YSYEKL. This CDR3 spans 18 amino acids. With 0 bases clipped from V and 0 bases from J, the junction kept 9 bases outside the gene matches. CDR3 bases: TGCGCCAGCAGCCAAGATATAGGGGCGGACAGGGCTAACTATGGCTACACCTTC. This sequence encodes CASSQDIGADRANYGYTF.

This clone was seen a single time. V usage is TRBV9 and J usage is TRBJ1-6; 9 bases map to TRBD1. V was pared by 0 bases and J by 11 bases, with 6 bases of the junction left unmatched. The CDR3 is 15 residues long. CDR1 SGDLS and CDR2 YYNGEE come from the germline V gene. CDR3 sequence: CASSVGGQGSTPLHF. In DNA form, the CDR3 reads TGTGCCAGCAGCGTAGGAGGACAGGGGTCGACACCCCTCCACTTT. The entire variable domain, with the rest obtained from reference TRBV9 and TRBJ1-6, is as follows: DSGVTQTPKHLITATGQRVTLRCSPRSGDLSVYWYQQSLDQGLQFLIQYYNGEERAKGNILERFSAQQFPDLHSELNLSSLELGDSALYFCASSVGGQGSTPLHFGNGTRLTVT.

This clone was recorded a few times. The V gene is TRBV28, the J gene TRBJ1-2, with D perhaps matching TRBD1 (6 bases). This CDR3 is 15 amino acids long. Germline V lookup: CDR1 MDHEN, CDR2 SYDVKM. The ends were cut back, 0 bases at V and 3 bases at J, with 11 bases in the middle. CDR3: CASSLWGASDYGYTF. The CDR3 region has the DNA TGTGCCAGCAGTTTATGGGGGGCGTCTGACTATGGCTACACCTTC.

The chain carries TRBV7-6 and TRBJ1-3; no firm D call. Germline assignment: CDR1 SGHVS and CDR2 FNYEAQ. V lost 2 bases, J lost 0 bases, and 11 bases lay in between. The CDR3 is 16 residues long. CDR3 region: CASSLNAGYSGNTIYF. The CDR3 DNA follows: TGTGCCAGCAGCTTAAATGCAGGCTACTCTGGAAACACCATATATTTT.